Sequencing of this T cell receptor (beta chain) was carried out in a study of blood T cells in healthy people across ages. CDR1 and CDR2 (germline): SQVTM, ANQGSEA. V shed 5 bases, J shed 7 bases, and the junction held 14 bases outside the gene matches. The CDR3 is 14 residues long. A second PCR of 7 to 11 cycles used a sample-barcoded 5' primer and a J-beta primer mix. TCRdb called the 5' RACE reads again in MiXCR, with one record for every CDR3 protein. The table shows 780,000 or so distinct CDR3 sequences, with roughly 25% occurring only once. The data were also submitted as part of a second study, on T cells of mothers and their children.

This receptor was obtained from a boy between 10 and 17 years old in good health. Sequencing was done on a sample of blood. The rearrangement uses TRBV29-1 and TRBJ2-7; 7 bases line up with TRBD2. Here the CDR3 DNA reads TGCAGCGTTTCGCCGGGACTACCACCTACGGAGCAGTACTTC. It is translated as CSVSPGLPPTEQYF.